These T cell receptor beta chains were read from a single sample in a study of T cells in localized non-small cell lung cancer. Only in-frame clones appear in the TCRdb table, and some are missing; sequencing was by immunoSEQ multiplex PCR. The table has about 26,000 clones, over 75% seen once. This sample comprised peripheral blood, obtained before any cancer treatment. The receptor source for this set is a man aged 40 to 70 with stage III squamous cell lung carcinoma. Each CDR3 is given with its conserved first and last residue. A D gene is named only where the DNA matches it firmly. Some rows mark clone size as missing; the rest say once, few, many or name a class of expanded clone.

clone size: .
D gene: .
J gene: TRBJ2-1
V gene: TRBV9
CDR3 protein: CASSPRGTSGWEQFF
CDR3 DNA: TGTGCCAGCAGCCCCCGTGGGACCTCTGGCTGGGAGCAGTTCTTC

clone size: .
D gene: .
J gene: TRBJ1-4
V gene: TRBV5-6
CDR3 protein: CASRSRGSNEKLFF
CDR3 DNA: TGTGCCAGCAGATCCAGAGGTTCTAATGAAAAACTGTTTTTT

clone size: .
D gene: TRBD2
J gene: TRBJ2-7
V gene: TRBV28
CDR3 protein: CASSLDFPGRGSYEQYF
CDR3 DNA: TGTGCCAGCAGTTTAGACTTCCCCGGGAGGGGATCCTACGAGCAGTACTTC

clone size: few
D gene: TRBD1
J gene: TRBJ1-6
V gene: TRBV6-5
CDR3 protein: CASSPSFQGGSPLHF
CDR3 DNA: TGTGCCAGCAGCCCCTCTTTCCAGGGGGGTTCACCCCTCCACTTT

clone size: .
D gene: .
J gene: TRBJ2-2
V gene: TRBV28
CDR3 protein: CASSLPTGNTGELFF
CDR3 DNA: TGTGCCAGCAGTTTACCTACAGGGAACACCGGGGAGCTGTTTTTT

clone size: .
D gene: TRBD1
J gene: TRBJ1-5
V gene: TRBV6-6
CDR3 protein: CASSYGQGNQPQHF
CDR3 DNA: TGTGCCAGCAGTTACGGACAGGGGAATCAGCCCCAGCATTTT

clone size: .
D gene: .
J gene: TRBJ1-1
V gene: TRBV7-8
CDR3 protein: CASSLGLDLWNTEAFF
CDR3 DNA: TGTGCCAGCAGCTTAGGACTGGACCTTTGGAACACTGAAGCTTTCTTT

clone size: .
D gene: .
J gene: TRBJ1-2
V gene: TRBV15
CDR3 protein: CATSRDFDRNYGYTF
CDR3 DNA: TGTGCCACCAGCAGAGATTTCGACAGGAACTATGGCTACACCTTC

clone size: .
D gene: TRBD2
J gene: TRBJ2-3
V gene: TRBV7-3
CDR3 protein: CASSLTASGGGSTDTQYF
CDR3 DNA: TGTGCCAGCAGCTTAACGGCTAGCGGGGGAGGAAGCACAGATACGCAGTATTTT

clone size: .
D gene: .
J gene: TRBJ1-1
V gene: TRBV5-8
CDR3 protein: CASSFIRNTEAFF
CDR3 DNA: TGTGCCAGCAGCTTCATCAGGAACACTGAAGCTTTCTTT

clone size: .
D gene: .
J gene: TRBJ1-1
V gene: TRBV11-3
CDR3 protein: CASSPGPLSEAFF
CDR3 DNA: TGTGCCAGCAGCCCGGGGCCATTAAGTGAAGCTTTCTTT

clone size: .
D gene: TRBD1
J gene: TRBJ2-7
V gene: TRBV2
CDR3 protein: CASSLTGAEQYF
CDR3 DNA: TGTGCCAGCAGTCTAACAGGGGCCGAGCAGTACTTC

clone size: .
D gene: .
J gene: TRBJ1-1
V gene: TRBV2
CDR3 protein: CATSSWQKNTEAFF
CDR3 DNA: TGTGCCACCAGCAGTTGGCAGAAGAACACTGAAGCTTTCTTT

clone size: once
D gene: TRBD1
J gene: TRBJ1-1
V gene: TRBV6-6
CDR3 protein: CASSRQGGMNTEAFF
CDR3 DNA: TGTGCCAGCAGTAGACAGGGGGGCATGAACACTGAAGCTTTCTTT

clone size: .
D gene: TRBD1
J gene: TRBJ1-5
V gene: TRBV7-2
CDR3 protein: CASSRHRDRNNQPQHF
CDR3 DNA: TGTGCCAGCAGCCGCCACCGGGACAGGAACAATCAGCCCCAGCATTTT

clone size: .
D gene: .
J gene: TRBJ2-5
V gene: TRBV9
CDR3 protein: CASSVGPVTGVTTSETQYF
CDR3 DNA: TGTGCCAGCAGCGTAGGTCCGGTGACGGGGGTAACGACGTCGGAGACCCAGTACTTC

clone size: .
D gene: TRBD1
J gene: TRBJ1-1
V gene: TRBV5-4
CDR3 protein: CASSTDRVDTEAFF
CDR3 DNA: TGTGCCAGCAGCACCGACAGGGTGGACACTGAAGCTTTCTTT

clone size: .
D gene: TRBD2
J gene: TRBJ2-1
V gene: TRBV18
CDR3 protein: CASSAGVPTSLGNEQFF
CDR3 DNA: TGTGCCAGCTCTGCGGGAGTGCCTACCTCGTTGGGGAATGAGCAGTTCTTC

clone size: few
D gene: .
J gene: TRBJ1-6
V gene: TRBV6-1
CDR3 protein: CASSPGPYNSPLHF
CDR3 DNA: TGTGCCAGCAGTCCAGGGCCCTATAATTCACCCCTCCACTTT

clone size: .
D gene: .
J gene: TRBJ2-5
V gene: TRBV6-1
CDR3 protein: CASSGQRQETQYF
CDR3 DNA: TGTGCCAGCAGCGGACAGAGACAAGAGACCCAGTACTTC

clone size: .
D gene: .
J gene: TRBJ1-4
V gene: TRBV27
CDR3 protein: CASGVSATNEKLFF
CDR3 DNA: TGTGCCAGCGGGGTCTCGGCAACTAATGAAAAACTGTTTTTT

clone size: .
D gene: .
J gene: TRBJ2-1
V gene: TRBV5-1
CDR3 protein: CASGSSRQFF
CDR3 DNA: TGCGCCAGCGGATCTAGTAGGCAGTTCTTC

clone size: .
D gene: .
J gene: TRBJ1-4
V gene: TRBV19
CDR3 protein: CASSENRVEKLFF
CDR3 DNA: TGTGCCAGTAGTGAAAACAGGGTTGAAAAACTGTTTTTT

clone size: .
D gene: TRBD1
J gene: TRBJ1-5
V gene: TRBV27
CDR3 protein: CASRGTGLYSNQPQHF
CDR3 DNA: TGTGCCAGCAGAGGGACAGGACTATATAGCAATCAGCCCCAGCATTTT

clone size: few
D gene: .
J gene: TRBJ2-5
V gene: TRBV28
CDR3 protein: CASSAALVQETQYF
CDR3 DNA: TGTGCCAGCAGCGCCGCGCTAGTACAAGAGACCCAGTACTTC

clone size: .
D gene: .
J gene: TRBJ2-1
V gene: TRBV7-7
CDR3 protein: CASSLYAGANEQFF
CDR3 DNA: TGTGCCAGCAGCTTATACGCGGGGGCAAATGAGCAGTTCTTC

clone size: .
D gene: .
J gene: TRBJ2-2
V gene: TRBV14
CDR3 protein: CASSPGALIGELFF
CDR3 DNA: TGTGCCAGCAGCCCAGGGGCCTTAATCGGGGAGCTGTTTTTT

clone size: .
D gene: .
J gene: TRBJ2-1
V gene: TRBV30
CDR3 protein: CAWPARGRSDEQFF
CDR3 DNA: TGTGCCTGGCCCGCTAGAGGTCGTTCCGATGAGCAGTTCTTC

clone size: .
D gene: .
J gene: TRBJ2-7
V gene: TRBV10-3
CDR3 protein: CAISARTTYEQYF
CDR3 DNA: TGTGCCATCAGTGCCAGGACTACTTACGAGCAGTACTTC

clone size: once
D gene: .
J gene: TRBJ2-7
V gene: TRBV5-8
CDR3 protein: CASSLFFYEQYF
CDR3 DNA: TGTGCCAGCAGCTTGTTCTTCTACGAGCAGTACTTC

clone size: .
D gene: .
J gene: TRBJ2-3
V gene: TRBV29-1
CDR3 protein: CSVEVRGDTQYF
CDR3 DNA: TGCAGCGTTGAAGTACGAGGAGATACGCAGTATTTT

clone size: .
D gene: TRBD2
J gene: TRBJ2-5
V gene: TRBV12-5
CDR3 protein: CASLFGEGETQYF
CDR3 DNA: TGTGCTAGCTTATTCGGGGAGGGAGAGACCCAGTACTTC

clone size: .
D gene: TRBD1
J gene: TRBJ1-1
V gene: TRBV11-3
CDR3 protein: CASSRSGTVNTEAFF
CDR3 DNA: TGTGCCAGCAGCCGTTCCGGGACAGTGAACACTGAAGCTTTCTTT

clone size: .
D gene: TRBD2
J gene: TRBJ2-3
V gene: TRBV7-8
CDR3 protein: CASSLGVGGGRADTQYF
CDR3 DNA: TGTGCCAGCAGCCTCGGGGTGGGTGGCGGGAGGGCTGATACGCAGTATTTT

clone size: .
D gene: .
J gene: TRBJ2-3
V gene: TRBV10-1
CDR3 protein: CASGDRRSSTDTQYF
CDR3 DNA: TGCGCCAGCGGGGACCGACGCTCTAGCACAGATACGCAGTATTTT

clone size: .
D gene: .
J gene: TRBJ1-1
V gene: TRBV29-1
CDR3 protein: CSVQGSNTEAFF
CDR3 DNA: TGCAGCGTCCAGGGGTCAAACACTGAAGCTTTCTTT

clone size: .
D gene: TRBD1
J gene: TRBJ1-1
V gene: TRBV29-1
CDR3 protein: CSVLQGALAEAFF
CDR3 DNA: TGCAGCGTTTTACAGGGGGCGCTCGCAGAAGCTTTCTTT

clone size: .
D gene: .
J gene: TRBJ2-5
V gene: TRBV5-3
CDR3 protein: CARSLGPRCLETQYF
CDR3 DNA: TGTGCCAGAAGTCTAGGACCCCGGTGTTTAGAGACCCAGTACTTC

clone size: .
D gene: .
J gene: TRBJ1-2
V gene: TRBV6-5
CDR3 protein: CASTRDRSAYGYTF
CDR3 DNA: TGTGCCAGCACCCGTGACCGATCCGCCTATGGCTACACCTTC

clone size: .
D gene: .
J gene: TRBJ2-1
V gene: TRBV19
CDR3 protein: CASGPLSGNEQFF
CDR3 DNA: TGTGCCAGTGGCCCCCTTTCGGGGAATGAGCAGTTCTTC

clone size: .
D gene: TRBD1
J gene: TRBJ2-3
V gene: TRBV19
CDR3 protein: CASSTSGTERDPVHADTQYF
CDR3 DNA: TGTGCCAGTAGTACTTCCGGGACAGAAAGGGATCCCGTTCACGCAGATACGCAGTATTTT

clone size: .
D gene: TRBD1
J gene: TRBJ1-2
V gene: TRBV4-1
CDR3 protein: CASSQGGGGYGYTF
CDR3 DNA: TGCGCCAGCAGCCAAGGAGGGGGCGGGTATGGCTACACCTTC

clone size: .
D gene: TRBD2
J gene: TRBJ2-3
V gene: TRBV4-1
CDR3 protein: CASSQTETSGTDTQYF
CDR3 DNA: TGCGCCAGCAGCCAGACGGAGACTAGCGGGACAGATACGCAGTATTTT

clone size: .
D gene: .
J gene: TRBJ2-1
V gene: TRBV28
CDR3 protein: CASSENPNEQFF
CDR3 DNA: TGTGCCAGCAGTGAGAACCCTAATGAGCAGTTCTTC

clone size: .
D gene: .
J gene: TRBJ2-1
V gene: TRBV10-3
CDR3 protein: CAITGRQLGQQFF
CDR3 DNA: TGTGCCATCACTGGCCGCCAGCTCGGGCAGCAGTTCTTC

clone size: .
D gene: .
J gene: TRBJ2-7
V gene: TRBV18
CDR3 protein: CASSPPTQSSYEQYF
CDR3 DNA: TGTGCCAGCTCACCACCCACACAGAGCTCCTACGAGCAGTACTTC

clone size: .
D gene: .
J gene: TRBJ2-2
V gene: TRBV30
CDR3 protein: CAWRGTGELFF
CDR3 DNA: TGTGCCTGGAGGGGAACCGGGGAGCTGTTTTTT

clone size: .
D gene: .
J gene: TRBJ2-7
V gene: TRBV4-2
CDR3 protein: CASSPLAPAYEQYF
CDR3 DNA: TGTGCCAGCAGTCCTCTAGCGCCAGCCTACGAGCAGTACTTC

clone size: once
D gene: .
J gene: TRBJ1-5
V gene: TRBV29-1
CDR3 protein: CSALFSGVQHF
CDR3 DNA: TGCAGCGCTCTTTTCTCCGGGGTCCAGCATTTT

clone size: .
D gene: .
J gene: TRBJ1-1
V gene: TRBV27
CDR3 protein: CASREFPPRNTEAFF
CDR3 DNA: TGTGCCAGCCGGGAGTTCCCCCCCAGGAACACTGAAGCTTTCTTT

clone size: few
D gene: .
J gene: TRBJ1-1
V gene: TRBV11-2
CDR3 protein: CASRPIYRGRTEAFF
CDR3 DNA: TGTGCCAGCAGACCAATATATAGGGGAAGAACTGAAGCTTTCTTT

clone size: .
D gene: .
J gene: TRBJ1-1
V gene: TRBV7-2
CDR3 protein: CASSLAGVTPSMWTEAFF
CDR3 DNA: TGTGCCAGCAGCTTAGCTGGGGTGACTCCCTCAATGTGGACTGAAGCTTTCTTT

clone size: once
D gene: TRBD1
J gene: TRBJ1-1
V gene: TRBV7-2
CDR3 protein: CASSKQGVNTEAFF
CDR3 DNA: TGTGCCAGCAGCAAACAGGGGGTCAACACTGAAGCTTTCTTT

clone size: .
D gene: .
J gene: TRBJ2-3
V gene: TRBV5-8
CDR3 protein: CASSIAGQDTQYF
CDR3 DNA: TGTGCCAGCAGCATAGCGGGACAGGATACGCAGTATTTT

clone size: once
D gene: .
J gene: TRBJ2-5
V gene: TRBV14
CDR3 protein: CASSQQHQTQYF
CDR3 DNA: TGTGCCAGCAGCCAACAGCATCAGACCCAGTACTTC

clone size: .
D gene: TRBD2
J gene: TRBJ2-7
V gene: TRBV7-2
CDR3 protein: CASSLREGGTYEQYF
CDR3 DNA: TGTGCCAGCAGCTTACGGGAGGGAGGGACCTACGAGCAGTACTTC